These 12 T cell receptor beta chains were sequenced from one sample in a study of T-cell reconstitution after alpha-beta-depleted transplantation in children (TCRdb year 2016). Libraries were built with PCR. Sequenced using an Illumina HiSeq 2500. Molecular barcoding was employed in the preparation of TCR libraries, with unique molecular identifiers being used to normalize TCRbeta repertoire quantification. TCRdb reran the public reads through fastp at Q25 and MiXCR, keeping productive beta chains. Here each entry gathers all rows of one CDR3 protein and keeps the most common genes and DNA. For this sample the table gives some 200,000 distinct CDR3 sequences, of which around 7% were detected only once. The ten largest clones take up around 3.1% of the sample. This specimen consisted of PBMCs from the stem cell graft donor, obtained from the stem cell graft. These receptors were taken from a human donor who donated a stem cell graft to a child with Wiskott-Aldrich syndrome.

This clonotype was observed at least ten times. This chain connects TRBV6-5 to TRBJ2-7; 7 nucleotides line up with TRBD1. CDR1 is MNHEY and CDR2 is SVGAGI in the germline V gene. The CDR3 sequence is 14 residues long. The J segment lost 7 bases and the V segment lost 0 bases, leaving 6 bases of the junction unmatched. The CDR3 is CASSYSEGAGEQYF. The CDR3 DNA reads TGTGCCAGCAGTTACTCTGAGGGGGCTGGAGAGCAGTACTTC.

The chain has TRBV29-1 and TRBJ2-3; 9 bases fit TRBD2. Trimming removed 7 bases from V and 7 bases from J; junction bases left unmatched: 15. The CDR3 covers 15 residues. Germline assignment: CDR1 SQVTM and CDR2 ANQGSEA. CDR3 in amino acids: CSAAGGPLYTNTQYF. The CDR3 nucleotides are TGCAGCGCCGCGGGGGGGCCACTTTACACGAATACGCAGTATTTT.

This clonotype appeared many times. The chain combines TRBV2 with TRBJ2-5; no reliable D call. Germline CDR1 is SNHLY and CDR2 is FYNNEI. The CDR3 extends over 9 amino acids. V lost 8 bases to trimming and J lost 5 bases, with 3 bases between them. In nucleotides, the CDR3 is TGTGCCAGCGGGGAGACCCAGTACTTC. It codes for CASGETQYF. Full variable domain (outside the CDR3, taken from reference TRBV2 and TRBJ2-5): EPEVTQTPSHQVTQMGQEVILRCVPISNHLYFYWYRQILGQKVEFLVSFYNNEISEKSEIFDDQFSVERPDGSNFTLKIRSTKLEDSAMYFCASGETQYFGPGTRLLVL.

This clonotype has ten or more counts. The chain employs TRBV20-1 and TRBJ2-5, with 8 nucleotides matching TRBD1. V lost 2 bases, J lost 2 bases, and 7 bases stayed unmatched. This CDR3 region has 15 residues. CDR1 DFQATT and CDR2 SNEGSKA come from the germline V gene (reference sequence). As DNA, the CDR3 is TGCAGTGCTAGACCGAACAGGGGGGCGCAAGAGACCCAGTACTTC. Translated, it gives CSARPNRGAQETQYF.

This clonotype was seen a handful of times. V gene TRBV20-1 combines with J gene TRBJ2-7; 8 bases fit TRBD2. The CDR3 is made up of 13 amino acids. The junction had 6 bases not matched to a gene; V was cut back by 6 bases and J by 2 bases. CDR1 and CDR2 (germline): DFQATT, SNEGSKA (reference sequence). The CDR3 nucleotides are TGCAGTGCAGCGTCAGCGGGAGCCTACGAGCAGTACTTC. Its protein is CSAASAGAYEQYF.

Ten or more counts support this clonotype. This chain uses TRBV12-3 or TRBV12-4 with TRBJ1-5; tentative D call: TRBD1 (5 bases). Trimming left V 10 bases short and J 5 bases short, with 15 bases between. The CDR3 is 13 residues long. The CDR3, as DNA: TGTGCCACCGGACGCGGGGCCCATCAGCCCCAGCATTTT. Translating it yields CATGRGAHQPQHF.

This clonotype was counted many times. This chain's CDR3 is CASSLRPGTGSTGELFF. In DNA form, the CDR3 reads TGTGCCAGCAGCCTACGACCCGGGACAGGGAGCACCGGGGAGCTGTTTTTT. This rearrangement joins TRBV13 to TRBJ2-2, with 9 positions matching TRBD1. Germline lookup yields CDR1 PRHDT and CDR2 FYEKMQ (reference sequence). The CDR3 totals 17 residues. The V and J ends lost 5 bases and 4 bases, in that order; junction bases with no gene match: 11.

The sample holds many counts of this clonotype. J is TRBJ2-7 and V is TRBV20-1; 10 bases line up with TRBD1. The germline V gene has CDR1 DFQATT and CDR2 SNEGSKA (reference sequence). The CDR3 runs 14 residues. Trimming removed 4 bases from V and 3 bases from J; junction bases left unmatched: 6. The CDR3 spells CSATGTGDLYEQYF. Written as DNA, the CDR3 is TGCAGTGCTACCGGGACAGGGGATCTCTACGAGCAGTACTTC.

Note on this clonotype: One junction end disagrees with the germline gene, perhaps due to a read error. CDR3 nucleotide sequence: TGTGCCATCAGCCCCGGGGACTTCTACAATGAGCAGTTCTTC. This sequence encodes CAISPGDFYNEQFF. V and J are TRBV4-2 and TRBJ2-1, with a possible D match to TRBD2 (6 bases). The CDR3 consists of 14 residues. Looked up from germline, CDR1 is LGHNA and CDR2 is YNFKEQ.

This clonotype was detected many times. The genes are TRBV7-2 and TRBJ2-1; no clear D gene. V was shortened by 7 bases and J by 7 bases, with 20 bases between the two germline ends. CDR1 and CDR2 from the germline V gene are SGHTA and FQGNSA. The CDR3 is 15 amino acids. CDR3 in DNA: TGTGCCAGCACCCTGGTTAAAGGGTCCCTGAATGAGCAGTTCTTC. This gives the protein CASTLVKGSLNEQFF.

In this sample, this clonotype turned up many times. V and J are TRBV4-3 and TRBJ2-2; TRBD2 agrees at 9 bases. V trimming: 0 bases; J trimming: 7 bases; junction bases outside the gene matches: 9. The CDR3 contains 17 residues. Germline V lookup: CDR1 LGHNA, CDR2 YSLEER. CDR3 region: CASSQEYGGRAHGELFF. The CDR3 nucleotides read TGCGCCAGCAGCCAAGAATATGGCGGGAGGGCCCACGGGGAGCTGTTTTTT.

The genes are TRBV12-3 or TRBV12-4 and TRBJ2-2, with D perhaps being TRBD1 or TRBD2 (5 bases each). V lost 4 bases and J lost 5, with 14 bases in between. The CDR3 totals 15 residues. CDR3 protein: CASSSLRESTGELFF. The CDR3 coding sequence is TGTGCCAGCAGTTCCCTCAGGGAGAGTACCGGGGAGCTGTTTTTT.